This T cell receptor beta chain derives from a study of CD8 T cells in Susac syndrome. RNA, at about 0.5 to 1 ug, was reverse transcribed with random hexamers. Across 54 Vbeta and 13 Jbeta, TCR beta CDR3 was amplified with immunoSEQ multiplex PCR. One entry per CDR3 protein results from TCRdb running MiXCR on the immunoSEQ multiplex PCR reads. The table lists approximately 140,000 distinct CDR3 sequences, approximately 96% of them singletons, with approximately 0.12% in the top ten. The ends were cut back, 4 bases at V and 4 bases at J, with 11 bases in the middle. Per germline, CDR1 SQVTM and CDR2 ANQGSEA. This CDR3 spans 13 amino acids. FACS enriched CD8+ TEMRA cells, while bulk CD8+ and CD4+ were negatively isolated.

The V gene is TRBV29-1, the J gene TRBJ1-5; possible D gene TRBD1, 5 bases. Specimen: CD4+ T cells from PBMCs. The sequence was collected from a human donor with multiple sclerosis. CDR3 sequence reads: CSVGTSRNQPQHF. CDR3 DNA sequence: TGCAGCGTTGGGACATCAAGGAATCAGCCCCAGCATTTT.